Sequencing of this T cell receptor (beta chain) was carried out in a study of T cell repertoires in cytomegalovirus infection. Background on the study: Matching HLA type and CMV infection were both indicated by public TCR beta signatures. Study-level results: In two of eight donors, the top clonotype was HLA-C-restricted CMV-specific. Cumulative public TCR beta family frequency identified CMV carriers with the relevant HLA.

The CDR3 spans 14 residues. Germline CDR1 MDHEN, CDR2 SYDVKM. Trimming took 5 bases from V and 2 from J; bases not matched to a gene: 6. TCRdb used MiXCR to reprocess the reads, holding one entry per CDR3 protein. The repertoire includes roughly 150,000 distinct CDR3 sequences, 17% of them detected once, and under 20% sits in the top ten. A remark on this clonotype: Its antigen remains unknown.

Sequenced input: CD8+ T cells from PBMCs. The rearrangement joins TRBV28 to TRBJ2-7; 7 nucleotides line up with TRBD1. This TCR derives from a human donor in good health (CMV status not recorded). Some clones in this sample may be carry-over from other donors' samples. As DNA, the CDR3 is TGTGCCAGCAGTCGAGGACAGGCCACCTACGAGCAGTACTTC. Its translation is CASSRGQATYEQYF.